This TCR beta chain derives from a study of blood T cells in healthy people across ages. General observations from the study: Naive T cell percentage and TCR beta diversity correlated strongly. Bulk PBMC profiling left naive and antigen-experienced comparisons inconclusive.

Collection of 9 to 10 milliliters of peripheral blood was performed for each donor. Concerning this clonotype: The antigen is unknown.

Combining a sample-barcoded 5' primer with a J-beta primer mix, a second PCR ran for 7 to 11 cycles. Researchers report that a template-switch adaptor with 12 random nucleotides tagged each cDNA molecule. Each CDR3 protein gets one entry after TCRdb re-called the 5' RACE reads with MiXCR. The sample records around 900,000 distinct CDR3 sequences, 29% being singletons. J gave up 6 bases and V 2 bases, and 7 bases lay outside the gene matches. The CDR3 has 18 amino acids. Germline CDR1 MNHEY, CDR2 SVGAGI. The sample was blood. The chain is built from TRBV6-5 and TRBJ2-2, with 15 bases aligning to TRBD2. The receptor's source is a woman over 75 in good health. The CDR3 spells CASSYGGLAGGRSGELFF. Written as DNA, the CDR3 is TGTGCCAGCAGTTACGGCGGACTAGCGGGGGGGCGGTCCGGGGAGCTGTTTTTT.